Following are 10 T cell receptor beta chains from one sample sequenced in a study of cytomegalovirus exposure and HLA in healthy donors. The PCR had 60 Vbeta and 13 Jbeta primers. The repertoire was sequenced with immunoSEQ multiplex PCR; TCRdb's copy has only in-frame clones and lacks some. The sample has approximately 190,000 clones, over 80% seen once. Specimen: PBMCs. The receptors come from a man in his forties or fifties in good health and CMV-seropositive.

Written as DNA, the CDR3 is TGCGCCAGCAGCTTGGAAGTCGGCGGGAAGGGGTACGAGCAGTACTTC. As protein: CASSLEVGGKGYEQYF. This sequence joins TRBV5-1 and TRBJ2-7, with D perhaps TRBD2 (6 bases). The CDR3 loop spans 16 amino acids. CDR1 is SGHRS, CDR2 YFSETQ, per germline. With 0 bases removed from V and 4 bases from J, the gap between germline ends came to 17 bases.

The genes are TRBV9 and TRBJ2-1; D perhaps matches TRBD1 (7 bases). Germline loops: CDR1 SGDLS, CDR2 YYNGEE. This CDR3 is 13 amino acids long. V was shortened by 7 bases and J by 11 bases, with 19 bases between the two germline ends. Written as DNA, the CDR3 is TGTGCCAGCGGGAGAGCAGGGGGGACCAAGCAGTTCTTC. As protein: CASGRAGGTKQFF.

This clone came up once. The CDR3 DNA follows: TGTGCCAGCACTACTCTCTCCGGGATTTACAATGAGCAGTTCTTC. Encoded protein: CASTTLSGIYNEQFF. V usage is TRBV6-5 and J usage is TRBJ2-1, with D possibly matching TRBD2 (5 bases). V lost 7 bases and J 4 bases, leaving 17 bases between the germline ends. Germline V gene sequence: CDR1 MNHEY, CDR2 SVGAGI. The CDR3 covers 15 residues.

This chain joins TRBV25-1 and TRBJ2-3, with a tentative D call TRBD1 (5 bases). This CDR3 contains 14 residues. Germline V gene sequence: CDR1 MGHDK, CDR2 SYGVNS. Trimming removed 10 bases at V and 0 bases at J, with 14 bases between. CDR3 DNA: TGTGCCACAAGGGGCGGCCTTAGCACAGATACGCAGTATTTT. It specifies CATRGGLSTDTQYF. Using reference TRBV25-1 and TRBJ2-3 for the parts outside the CDR3, the full variable domain is EADIYQTPRYLVIGTGKKITLECSQTMGHDKMYWYQQDPGMELHLIHYSYGVNSTEKGDLSSESTVSRIRTEHFPLTLESARPSHTSQYLCATRGGLSTDTQYFGPGTRLTVL.

V is TRBV5-8 and J is TRBJ1-5, with a possible D match to TRBD1 (5 bases). The V gene's germline CDR1 is SGHTS and CDR2 YDEGEE. V was shortened by 2 bases and J by 4 bases, with 13 bases between the two germline ends. CDR3 length: 15 amino acids. CDR3 sequence reads: CASSLADGANQPQHF. The CDR3 coding sequence is TGTGCCAGCAGCTTAGCCGATGGGGCAAATCAGCCCCAGCATTTT.

The rearrangement uses TRBV10-1 and TRBJ2-5, with D possibly TRBD1 on 5 matching bases. This CDR3 is 15 amino acids long. Germline lookup yields CDR1 WNHNN and CDR2 SYGVQD (reference sequence). Between the trimmed V and J ends, which lost 6 bases and 1 base, there was a span of 15 bases. CDR3 coding DNA: TGCGCCAGCAGCCGTTCCGAGGACATCCAAGAGACCCAGTACTTC. Protein: CASSRSEDIQETQYF.

Only a few counts were recorded for this clone. V gene TRBV6-1 combines with J gene TRBJ1-1; the D is unclear. This CDR3 has 10 residues. Germline CDR1 is MNHNS and CDR2 is SASEGT. Trimming removed 3 bases from V and 8 bases from J, with 4 bases in between. Here the CDR3 reads CASSDREAFF. The CDR3 DNA sequence: TGTGCCAGCAGTGACCGGGAAGCTTTCTTT.

This rearrangement joins TRBV5-1 to TRBJ2-1, with 9 bases aligning to TRBD2. The CDR3 runs 14 residues. The junction had 5 bases not matched to a gene; V was cut back by 3 bases and J by 7 bases. Germline V lookup: CDR1 SGHRS, CDR2 YFSETQ. The CDR3 region is CASSSKTSGNEQFF. Written as DNA, the CDR3 is TGCGCCAGCAGCTCTAAGACTAGCGGAAATGAGCAGTTCTTC.

This chain joins TRBV30 and TRBJ1-1; D is ambiguous. V lost 0 bases to trimming and J lost 8 bases, with 7 bases between them. The CDR3 totals 11 residues. CDR1 is GTSNPN, CDR2 SVGIG, per germline (reference sequence). CDR3 sequence reads: CAWSVETEAFF. CDR3 bases: TGTGCCTGGAGTGTTGAGACAGAAGCTTTCTTT.

CDR3 coding DNA: TGTGCCAGCCCCCTCTCTGGGGCCAACGTCCTGACTTTC. Residues: CASPLSGANVLTF. The chain carries TRBV27 and TRBJ2-6, with no clear D. There are 13 residues in the CDR3. Per the germline V gene, CDR1 is MNHEY and CDR2 is SMNVEV (reference sequence). Trimming took off 8 bases at V and 0 bases at J, with 5 bases between the two ends.